This T cell receptor (beta chain) came from a study of cytomegalovirus exposure and HLA in healthy donors. Vbeta (60) and Jbeta (13) primers were used in the PCR. Assay used: immunoSEQ multiplex PCR; TCRdb lists only in-frame clones, some missing. Found here are around 140,000 clones; the top ten clones hold around 1.5%. The material sequenced was PBMCs. The clonotype comes from a woman between 35 and 50 years old in good health and CMV-seronegative.

The CDR3 coding sequence is TGTGCCAGCAGCGACAGGGGAGGGGGGAGGAGGACTGAAGCTTTCTTT. It is translated as CASSDRGGGRRTEAFF. This chain uses TRBV7-9 with TRBJ1-1, with 8 bases identical to TRBD1. The CDR3 is made up of 16 amino acids. Looked up from germline, CDR1 is SEHNR and CDR2 is FQNEAQ (reference sequence). After removal of 5 bases from V and 5 bases from J, the junction contained 13 bases not matched to a gene.